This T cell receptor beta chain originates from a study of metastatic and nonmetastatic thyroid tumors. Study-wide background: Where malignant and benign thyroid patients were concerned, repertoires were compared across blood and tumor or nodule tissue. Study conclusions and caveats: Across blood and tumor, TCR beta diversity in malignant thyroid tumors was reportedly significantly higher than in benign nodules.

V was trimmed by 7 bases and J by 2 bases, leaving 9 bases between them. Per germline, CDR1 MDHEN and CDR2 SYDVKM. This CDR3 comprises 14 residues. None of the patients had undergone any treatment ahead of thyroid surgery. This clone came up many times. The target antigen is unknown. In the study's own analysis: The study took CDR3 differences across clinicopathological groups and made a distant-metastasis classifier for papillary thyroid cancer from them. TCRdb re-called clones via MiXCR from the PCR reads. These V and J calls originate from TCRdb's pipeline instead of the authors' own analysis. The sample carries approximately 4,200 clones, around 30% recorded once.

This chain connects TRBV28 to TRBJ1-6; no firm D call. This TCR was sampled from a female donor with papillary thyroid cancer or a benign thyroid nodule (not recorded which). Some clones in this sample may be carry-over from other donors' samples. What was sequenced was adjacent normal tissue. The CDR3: CASNSLPYNSPLHF. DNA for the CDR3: TGTGCCAGCAACAGTCTGCCCTATAATTCACCCCTCCACTTT.